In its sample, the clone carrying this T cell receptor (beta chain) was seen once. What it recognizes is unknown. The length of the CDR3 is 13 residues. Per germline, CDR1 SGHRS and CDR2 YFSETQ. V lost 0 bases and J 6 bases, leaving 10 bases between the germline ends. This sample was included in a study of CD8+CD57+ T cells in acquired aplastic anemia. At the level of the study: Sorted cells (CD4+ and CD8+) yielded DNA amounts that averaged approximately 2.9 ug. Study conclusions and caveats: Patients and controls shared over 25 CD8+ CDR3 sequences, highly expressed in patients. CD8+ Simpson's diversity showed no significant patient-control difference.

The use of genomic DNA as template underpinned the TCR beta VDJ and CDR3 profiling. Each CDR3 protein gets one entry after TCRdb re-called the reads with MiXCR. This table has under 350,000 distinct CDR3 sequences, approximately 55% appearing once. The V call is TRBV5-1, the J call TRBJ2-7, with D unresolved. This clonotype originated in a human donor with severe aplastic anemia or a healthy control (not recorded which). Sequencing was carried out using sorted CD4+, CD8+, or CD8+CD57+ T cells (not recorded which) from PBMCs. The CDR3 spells CASSLASVPEQYF. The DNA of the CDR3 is TGCGCCAGCAGCTTGGCCAGCGTTCCCGAGCAGTACTTC.